This T cell receptor (beta chain) was identified in a study of shared clonotypes between healthy human individuals. This clone was found once. Profiling relied on immunoSEQ multiplex PCR, and the TCRdb table lists in-frame clones only, not all of them. The sample records hundreds of thousands of clones, about 96% being singletons. CD45RO-negative, CCR7-selected cells formed the naive CD8 fraction, which excluded terminally differentiated effector memory CD45RA+ cells. All of the donors resided in Nashville, Tennessee, and each was a Caucasian adult. This receptor was identified in a man aged 25-45 years in good health. The specimen was naive CD8+ T cells sorted from blood.

DNA for the CDR3: TGTGCCTGGAGTGTAACAGGGGTTAACTATGGCTACACCTTC. This translates into CAWSVTGVNYGYTF. The chain uses TRBV30 and TRBJ1-2, with TRBD1 identical over 7 bases. The junction had 2 bases not matched to a gene; V was cut back by 0 bases and J by 1 base. Germline V gene lookup returns CDR1 GTSNPN and CDR2 SVGIG (reference sequence). The CDR3 has 14 amino acids.